These 4 T cell receptor beta chains originate from one sample sequenced in a study of monozygotic twins with inflammatory bowel disease. TCRdb reanalyzed the 5' RACE reads and collapses them to one entry per CDR3 protein, without DNA. The sample has a few hundred thousand distinct CDR3 sequences; the top ten hold 2% to 3%. Sequenced input: blood. These receptors came from a human donor with ulcerative colitis or Crohn's disease, or a healthy co-twin of an affected twin (not recorded which).

The V gene is TRBV20-1, the J gene TRBJ1-1; TCRdb gives TRBD1 as the D gene, but with no DNA this cannot be confirmed. CDR1 is DFQATT, CDR2 SNEGSKA, per germline (reference sequence). CDR3 length: 15 amino acids. The CDR3 region is CSARKGANWDTEAFF.

The chain joins TRBV27 to TRBJ2-1; TCRdb names TRBD1, which stays unverified in the absence of DNA. The germline gives CDR1 MNHEY, CDR2 SMNVEV (reference sequence). CDR3 length: 16 residues. The CDR3 loop reads CASSLSAGTGVTEQFF.

This chain connects TRBV6-1 to TRBJ2-7; TCRdb proposes TRBD1, but this gene call is untestable without DNA. This CDR3 has 14 residues. From germline, CDR1 is MNHNS and CDR2 SASEGT. CDR3: CASRGQGGSYEQYF.

This chain uses TRBV20-1 with TRBJ2-2; TCRdb proposes TRBD1, but this gene call is untestable without DNA. Germline lookup yields CDR1 DFQATT and CDR2 SNEGSKA (reference sequence). The CDR3 loop spans 15 amino acids. The CDR3 here is CSARDSTGNTGELFF.